These 13 T cell receptor beta chains were all obtained from the same sample, sequenced in a study of response to subunit inactivated influenza vaccine (dated by TCRdb to 2017 to 2018). Library construction relied on RT-PCR. TCRdb records Illumina HiSeq 2500 as the sequencer. TCRdb passed the public sequencing reads through fastp at Q25 and MiXCR, retaining productive beta sequences. Rows with a matching CDR3 protein are joined into one entry that keeps the most common DNA and genes. The sample profile shows 590,000 or so distinct CDR3 sequences; 14% of them were found once. The ten most abundant clones make up 6% to 9.5% of the sample. The source was PBMCs from blood, collected around two weeks before vaccination. These receptors all come from a man aged 45 to 65 who received an inactivated influenza vaccine. Donor details come from another sample of the same person, matched by shared clones.

This clonotype has a handful of counts. The CDR3 nucleotides read TGTGCCAGCTCACCAAACACGGGGTCCTACAATGAGCAGTTCTTC. Protein product: CASSPNTGSYNEQFF. The rearrangement joins TRBV18 to TRBJ2-1, with D possibly matching TRBD2 (5 bases). V shed 2 bases and J shed 1 base, with 9 bases lying between them. The germline CDR1 and CDR2 sequences are KGHSH and LQKENI. The CDR3 has 15 residues.

The chain carries TRBV12-3 or TRBV12-4 and TRBJ2-1; D uncertain. Trimming left V 1 base short and J 0 bases short, with 13 bases between. CDR3 size: 17 residues. The CDR3 spells CASSLVSVRISYNEQFF. In nucleotides, the CDR3 is TGTGCCAGCAGTTTAGTGAGCGTGAGAATCTCCTACAATGAGCAGTTCTTC.

This chain uses TRBV20-1 with TRBJ2-7, with TRBD2 matching 12 bases. Germline CDR1 reads DFQATT; CDR2 reads SNEGSKA (reference sequence). V lost 2 bases and J lost 3; bases outside the gene matches: 5. This CDR3 is 15 amino acids long. The CDR3 bases are TGCAGTGCTAGACCAATGACTAGCGGGAGCTACGAGCAGTACTTC. This gives the protein CSARPMTSGSYEQYF.

The chain carries TRBV7-8 and TRBJ1-2; D gene ambiguous. Germline V gene sequence: CDR1 SGHVS, CDR2 FQNEAQ. V was pared by 4 bases and J by 4 bases, with 16 bases between. The CDR3 is made up of 15 amino acids. The CDR3 sequence: CASSSVGTRGYGYTF. CDR3 DNA sequence: TGTGCCAGCAGCTCCGTGGGAACCCGGGGCTATGGCTACACCTTC.

This clonotype was recorded only once. The genes are TRBV20-1 and TRBJ2-1, with 8 bases matching TRBD2. The germline V gene encodes CDR1 DFQATT and CDR2 SNEGSKA (reference sequence). CDR3 length equals 15 residues. As DNA, the CDR3 is TGCAGCCTTCAGGTAGGCGGGAGGTCCTACAATGAGCAGTTCTTC. It translates to CSLQVGGRSYNEQFF.

This clonotype was seen at least ten times. V and J are TRBV9 and TRBJ2-1; 13 nucleotides line up with TRBD2. The CDR3 is 15 residues long. CDR1 SGDLS and CDR2 YYNGEE come from the germline V gene. Unmatched junction bases numbered 3, after V lost 4 bases and J lost 5 bases. The CDR3 DNA reads as TGTGCCAGCAGCCCCGGGACTAGCGGGAACAATGAGCAGTTCTTC. Translating gives CASSPGTSGNNEQFF.

The rearrangement joins TRBV7-9 to TRBJ2-1; no clear D gene. V was shortened by 1 base and J by 1 base, with 5 bases between the two germline ends. This CDR3 has 14 residues. Germline V gene lookup returns CDR1 SEHNR and CDR2 FQNEAQ (reference sequence). The CDR3 nucleotides are TGTGCCAGCAGCTTAGATATGTCCTACAATGAGCAGTTCTTC. It encodes CASSLDMSYNEQFF.

There are a few counts of this clonotype. V gene TRBV4-2 combines with J gene TRBJ2-3; D possibly corresponds to TRBD2 (7 bases). The CDR3 has 17 amino acids. The germline V and J ends were trimmed by 2 bases and 3 bases, with 18 bases remaining between them. Germline-derived CDR1 and CDR2 are LGHNA and YNFKEQ. CDR3 sequence (DNA): TGTGCCAGCAGCCAACACCCCACAGGGAGGGGGACAGATACGCAGTATTTT. Encoded protein: CASSQHPTGRGTDTQYF.

The chain couples TRBV20-1 to TRBJ2-1, with TRBD2 identical over 10 bases. V dropped 6 bases and J dropped 9; count of bases not matched to a gene: 8. The CDR3 has 13 residues. Germline CDR1 DFQATT, CDR2 SNEGSKA (reference sequence). Here the CDR3 DNA reads TGCAGTGCCAGAACACTAGCGGGACTTGAGCAGTTCTTC. This codes for CSARTLAGLEQFF.

This clonotype has only a few counts. The chain links TRBV4-3 to TRBJ2-1; D not certain. The germline V and J ends were trimmed by 0 bases and 1 base, with 16 bases remaining between them. Germline values: CDR1 LGHNA, CDR2 YSLEER. The CDR3 is 18 residues long. Here the CDR3 reads CASSQEFFLAASYNEQFF. The CDR3 DNA reads TGCGCCAGCAGCCAAGAATTTTTTCTTGCGGCTTCCTACAATGAGCAGTTCTTC.

The chain employs TRBV5-1 and TRBJ2-5; a possible D gene is TRBD2 (6 bases). The V and J ends lost 2 bases and 2 bases respectively, with 10 bases between them. The CDR3 is made up of 14 amino acids. CDR1 is SGHRS, CDR2 YFSETQ, per germline. The CDR3 coding sequence is TGCGCCAGCAGCTTCGGGAGAATTCAAGAGACCCAGTACTTC. Translated: CASSFGRIQETQYF.

V is TRBV20-1 and J is TRBJ2-7; 7 nucleotides align to TRBD1. The CDR3 totals 15 residues. The germline V gene has CDR1 DFQATT and CDR2 SNEGSKA (reference sequence). With 3 bases clipped from V and 2 bases from J, the junction kept 10 bases outside the gene matches. The CDR3 DNA sequence: TGCAGTGCTAGCCCCCTCACAGGGGCGGCCTACGAGCAGTACTTC. This codes for CSASPLTGAAYEQYF.

This clonotype occurred many times. The V and J genes are TRBV6-5 and TRBJ2-1; D ambiguous. Trimming took 5 bases from V and 7 from J, leaving 9 bases between them. In germline, CDR1 is MNHEY, CDR2 SVGAGI. CDR3 length equals 12 residues. The CDR3 nucleotides are TGTGCCAGCAGTACCCATAGGAATGAGCAGTTCTTC. Amino acids: CASSTHRNEQFF.